The present entry profiles one TCR beta chain with its context. This sample is drawn from a study of technical replicates of blood from several donors. V dropped 0 bases and J dropped 7 bases, with 9 bases sitting between them. The CDR3 length is 13 residues. The V gene's germline CDR1 is SGHTA and CDR2 FQGTGA. Sequencing used immunoSEQ multiplex PCR; TCRdb keeps in-frame clones, though not all of them. The sample includes fewer than 45,000 clones, 90% to 97% of them seen just once. This sequence was found in a human donor in good health. The chain couples TRBV7-3 to TRBJ1-2, with D uncertain. Sample: T cells isolated from PBMCs. CDR3 protein: CASSLTSVSGYTF. The CDR3 bases are TGTGCCAGCAGCTTAACCTCTGTTTCTGGCTACACCTTC.